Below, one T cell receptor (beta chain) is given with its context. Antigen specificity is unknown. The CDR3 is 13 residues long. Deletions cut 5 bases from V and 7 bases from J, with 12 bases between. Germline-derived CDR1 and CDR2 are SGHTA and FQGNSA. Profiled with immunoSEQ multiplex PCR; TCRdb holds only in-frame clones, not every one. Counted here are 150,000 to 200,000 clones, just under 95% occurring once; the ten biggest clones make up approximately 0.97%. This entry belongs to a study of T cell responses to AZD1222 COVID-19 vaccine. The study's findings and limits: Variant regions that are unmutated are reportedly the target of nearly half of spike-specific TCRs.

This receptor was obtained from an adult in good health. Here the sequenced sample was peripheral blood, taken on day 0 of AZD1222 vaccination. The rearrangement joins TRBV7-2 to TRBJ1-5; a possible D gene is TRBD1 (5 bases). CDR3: CASSAQGRQPQHF. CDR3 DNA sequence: TGTGCCAGCAGCGCCCAGGGTAGGCAGCCCCAGCATTTT.